This T cell receptor beta chain comes out of a study of cytomegalovirus exposure and HLA in healthy donors. Study as a whole: Among the 350 to 500 donors who were genotyped, approximately 83% fell in the genetic ancestry cluster that is associated with self-reported Caucasian donors.

Findings and limits, study-wide: Reported performance of the classifier showed diagnosis of cytomegalovirus status with high specificity and sensitivity.

Each donor was nominally healthy when sampled (though unrecorded immune exposures were likely). For this clone: The antigen remains undetermined.

The primer mix had 60 Vbeta and 13 Jbeta primers. Some clones are missing from TCRdb's copy, which holds only in-frame ones; the method was immunoSEQ multiplex PCR. The table shows tens of thousands of clones, with roughly 77% occurring only once. Germline CDR1 reads SGHTA; CDR2 reads FQGNSA. This CDR3 has 14 residues. J lost 6 bases, V lost 8 bases, and 11 bases had no gene match. This TCR was sampled from a woman in her forties in good health and CMV-seropositive. V usage is TRBV7-2 and J usage is TRBJ2-3; 7 bases agree with TRBD2. Sequencing input: PBMCs. The CDR3 DNA follows: TGTGCCAGCCCTGCGGGGAGCGGGGTGGATACGCAGTATTTT. Residues: CASPAGSGVDTQYF.